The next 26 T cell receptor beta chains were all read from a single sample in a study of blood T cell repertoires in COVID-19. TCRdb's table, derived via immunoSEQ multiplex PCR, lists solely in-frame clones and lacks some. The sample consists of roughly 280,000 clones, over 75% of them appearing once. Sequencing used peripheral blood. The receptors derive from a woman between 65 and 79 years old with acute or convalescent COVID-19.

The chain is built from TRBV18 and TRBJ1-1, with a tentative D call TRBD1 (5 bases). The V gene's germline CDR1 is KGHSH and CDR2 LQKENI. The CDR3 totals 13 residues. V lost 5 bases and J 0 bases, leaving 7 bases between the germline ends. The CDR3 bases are TGTGCCAGCTCAGACAGCCTGAACACTGAAGCTTTCTTT. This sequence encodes CASSDSLNTEAFF.

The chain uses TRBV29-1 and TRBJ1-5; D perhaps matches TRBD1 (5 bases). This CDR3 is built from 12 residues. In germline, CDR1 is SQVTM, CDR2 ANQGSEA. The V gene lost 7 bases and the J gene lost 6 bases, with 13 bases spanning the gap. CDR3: CSAANGGQPQHF. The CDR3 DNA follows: TGCAGCGCCGCTAACGGGGGTCAGCCCCAGCATTTT.

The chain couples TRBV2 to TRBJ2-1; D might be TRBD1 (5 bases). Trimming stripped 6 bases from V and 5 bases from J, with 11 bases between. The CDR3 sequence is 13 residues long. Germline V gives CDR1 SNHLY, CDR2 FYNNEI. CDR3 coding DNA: TGTGCCAGCAGCCTCGACAGAAACAATGAGCAGTTCTTC. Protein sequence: CASSLDRNNEQFF.

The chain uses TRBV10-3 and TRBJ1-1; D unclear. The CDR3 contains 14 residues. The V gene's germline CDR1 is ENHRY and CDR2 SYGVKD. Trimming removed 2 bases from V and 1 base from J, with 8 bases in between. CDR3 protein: CAISELEANTEAFF. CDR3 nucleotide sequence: TGTGCCATCAGTGAGCTTGAGGCGAACACTGAAGCTTTCTTT.

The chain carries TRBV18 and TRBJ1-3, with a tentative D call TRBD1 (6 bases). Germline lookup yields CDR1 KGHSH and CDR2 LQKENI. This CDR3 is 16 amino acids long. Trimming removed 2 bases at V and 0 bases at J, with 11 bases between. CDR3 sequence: CASSPSPTGSGNTIYF. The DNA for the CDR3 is TGTGCCAGCTCACCAAGTCCGACAGGCTCTGGAAACACCATATATTTT.

The CDR3 is CARVPVTGWTEAFF. The CDR3 DNA is TGTGCCAGAGTCCCGGTCACGGGGTGGACTGAAGCTTTCTTT. This chain connects TRBV19 to TRBJ1-1; D gene ambiguous. From germline, CDR1 is LNHDA and CDR2 SQIVND (reference sequence). With 9 bases removed from V and 5 bases from J, the gap between germline ends came to 19 bases. This CDR3 comprises 14 residues.

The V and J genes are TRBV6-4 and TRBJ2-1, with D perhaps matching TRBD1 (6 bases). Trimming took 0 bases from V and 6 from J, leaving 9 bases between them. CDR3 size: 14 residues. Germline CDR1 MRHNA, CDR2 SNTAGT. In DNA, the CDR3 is TGTGCCAGCAGTGACTCGGGACACACCAATGAGCAGTTCTTC. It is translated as CASSDSGHTNEQFF.

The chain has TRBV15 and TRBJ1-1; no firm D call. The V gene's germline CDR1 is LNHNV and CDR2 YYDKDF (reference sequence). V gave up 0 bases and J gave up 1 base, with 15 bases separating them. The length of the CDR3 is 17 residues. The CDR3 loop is CATSRDTWAGQNTEAFF. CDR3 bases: TGTGCCACCAGCAGAGATACGTGGGCAGGCCAGAACACTGAAGCTTTCTTT.

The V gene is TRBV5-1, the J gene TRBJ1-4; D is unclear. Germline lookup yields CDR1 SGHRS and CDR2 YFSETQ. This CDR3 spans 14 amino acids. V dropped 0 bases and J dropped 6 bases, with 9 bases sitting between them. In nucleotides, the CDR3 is TGCGCCAGCAGCTTGGCTCCGGCGGATGAAAAACTGTTTTTT. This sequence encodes CASSLAPADEKLFF. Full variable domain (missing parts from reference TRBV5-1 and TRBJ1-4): KAGVTQTPRYLIKTRGQQVTLSCSPISGHRSVSWYQQTPGQGLQFLFEYFSETQRNKGNFPGRFSGRQFSNSRSEMNVSTLELGDSALYLCASSLAPADEKLFFGSGTQLSVL.

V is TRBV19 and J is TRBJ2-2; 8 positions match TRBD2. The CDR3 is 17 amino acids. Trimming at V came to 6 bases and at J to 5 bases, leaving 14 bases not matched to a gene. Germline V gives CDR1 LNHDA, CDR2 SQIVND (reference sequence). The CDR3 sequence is CASRGEPGSSGTGELFF. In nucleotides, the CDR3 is TGTGCCAGTAGGGGGGAACCGGGGTCTAGCGGGACCGGGGAGCTGTTTTTT.

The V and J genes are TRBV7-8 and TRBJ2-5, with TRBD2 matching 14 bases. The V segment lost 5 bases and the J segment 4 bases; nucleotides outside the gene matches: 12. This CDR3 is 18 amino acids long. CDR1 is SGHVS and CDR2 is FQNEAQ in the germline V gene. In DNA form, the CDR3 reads TGTGCCAGCAGCCCTTCCGTGACTAGCGGGGGGGCGGGAGAGACCCAGTACTTC. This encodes CASSPSVTSGGAGETQYF.

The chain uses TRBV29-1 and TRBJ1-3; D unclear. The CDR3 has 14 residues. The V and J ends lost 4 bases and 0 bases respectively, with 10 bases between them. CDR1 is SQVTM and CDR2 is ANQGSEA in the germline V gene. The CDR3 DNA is TGCAGCGTTGGTCGCGGAAGCTCTGGAAACACCATATATTTT. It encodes CSVGRGSSGNTIYF.

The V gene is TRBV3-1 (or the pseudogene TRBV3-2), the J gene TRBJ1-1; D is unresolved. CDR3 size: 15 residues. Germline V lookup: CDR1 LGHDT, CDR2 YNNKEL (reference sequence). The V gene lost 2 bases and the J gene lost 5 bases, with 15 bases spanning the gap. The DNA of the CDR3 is TGTGCCAGCAGCCAATCGTATACGCGGATAACTGAAGCTTTCTTT. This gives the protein CASSQSYTRITEAFF.

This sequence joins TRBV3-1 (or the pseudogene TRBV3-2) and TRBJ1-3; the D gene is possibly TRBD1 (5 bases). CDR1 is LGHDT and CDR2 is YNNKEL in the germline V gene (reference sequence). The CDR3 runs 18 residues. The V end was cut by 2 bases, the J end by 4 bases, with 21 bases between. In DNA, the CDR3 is TGTGCCAGCAGCCAAAATCCGGGGGTAGGGGCCCGCGGAAACACCATATATTTT. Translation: CASSQNPGVGARGNTIYF.

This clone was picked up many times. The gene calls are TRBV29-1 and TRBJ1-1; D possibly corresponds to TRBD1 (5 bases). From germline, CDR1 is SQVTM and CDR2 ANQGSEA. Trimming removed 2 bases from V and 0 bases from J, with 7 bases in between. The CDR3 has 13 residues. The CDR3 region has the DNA TGCAGCGTTGAAAGACAGATGAACACTGAAGCTTTCTTT. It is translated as CSVERQMNTEAFF.

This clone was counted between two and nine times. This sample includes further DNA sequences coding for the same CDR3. CDR3 nucleotides: TGTGCCAGCAGCTTAGAAGGGGGAACTGAAGCTTTCTTT. This encodes CASSLEGGTEAFF. The chain uses TRBV7-9 and TRBJ1-1; weak D call: TRBD1 (6 bases). The CDR3 has 13 residues. Germline lookup yields CDR1 SEHNR and CDR2 FQNEAQ (reference sequence). The germline V and J ends were trimmed by 1 base and 5 bases, with 8 bases remaining between them.

CDR3 nucleotide sequence: TGTGCCAGCAGCCCACAGAGAACGAACTACAATGAGCAGTTCTTC. This codes for CASSPQRTNYNEQFF. V usage is TRBV3-1 (or the pseudogene TRBV3-2) and J usage is TRBJ2-1; no reliable D call. Trimming shortened V by 4 bases and J by 3 bases, and 13 bases separated the two germline ends. The germline gives CDR1 LGHDT, CDR2 YNNKEL (reference sequence). The CDR3 runs 15 residues.

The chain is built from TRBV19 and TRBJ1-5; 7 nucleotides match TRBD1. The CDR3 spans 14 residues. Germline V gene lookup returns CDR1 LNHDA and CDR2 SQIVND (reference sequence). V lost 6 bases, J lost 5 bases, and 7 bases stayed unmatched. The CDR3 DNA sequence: TGTGCCAGTAGGGACCGGGACAGTTATCAGCCCCAGCATTTT. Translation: CASRDRDSYQPQHF.

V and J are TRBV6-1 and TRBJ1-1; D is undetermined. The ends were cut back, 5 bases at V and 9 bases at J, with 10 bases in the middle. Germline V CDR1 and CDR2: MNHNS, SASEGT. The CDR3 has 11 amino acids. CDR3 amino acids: CASSSRVKAFF. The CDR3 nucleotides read TGTGCCAGCAGTTCAAGAGTCAAAGCTTTCTTT.

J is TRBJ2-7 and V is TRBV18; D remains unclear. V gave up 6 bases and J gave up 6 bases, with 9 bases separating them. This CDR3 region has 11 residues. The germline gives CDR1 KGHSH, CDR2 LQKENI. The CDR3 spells CASSEFGEQYF. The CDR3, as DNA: TGTGCCAGCTCCGAGTTCGGCGAGCAGTACTTC. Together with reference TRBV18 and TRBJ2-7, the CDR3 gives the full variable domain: NAGVMQNPRHLVRRRGQEARLRCSPMKGHSHVYWYRQLPEEGLKFMVYLQKENIIDESGMPKERFSAEFPKEGPSILRIQQVVRGDSAAYFCASSEFGEQYFGPGTRLTVT.

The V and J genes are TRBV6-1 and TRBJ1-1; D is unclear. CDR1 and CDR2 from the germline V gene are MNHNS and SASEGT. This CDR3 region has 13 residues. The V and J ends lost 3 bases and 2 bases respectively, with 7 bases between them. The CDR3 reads CASSDRVNTEAFF. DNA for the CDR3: TGTGCCAGCAGTGACCGGGTCAACACTGAAGCTTTCTTT.

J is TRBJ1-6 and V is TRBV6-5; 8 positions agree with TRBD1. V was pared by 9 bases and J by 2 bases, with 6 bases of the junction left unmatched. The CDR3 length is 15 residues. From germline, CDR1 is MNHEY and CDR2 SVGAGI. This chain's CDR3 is CASHHRGTYNSPLHF. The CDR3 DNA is TGTGCCAGTCATCACAGGGGGACCTATAATTCACCCCTCCACTTT.

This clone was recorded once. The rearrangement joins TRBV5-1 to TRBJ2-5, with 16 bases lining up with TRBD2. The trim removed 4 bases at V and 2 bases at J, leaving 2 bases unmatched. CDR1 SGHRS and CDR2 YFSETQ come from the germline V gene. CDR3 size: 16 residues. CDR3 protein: CASSEGLAGGQETQYF. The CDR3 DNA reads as TGCGCCAGCAGCGAGGGACTAGCGGGGGGGCAAGAGACCCAGTACTTC.

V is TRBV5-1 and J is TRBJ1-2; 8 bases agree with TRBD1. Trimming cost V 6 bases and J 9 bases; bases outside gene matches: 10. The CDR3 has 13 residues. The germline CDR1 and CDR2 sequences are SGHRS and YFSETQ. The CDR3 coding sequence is TGCGCCAGCATGGGTCTGCAGGGGGCTAGCTACACCTTC. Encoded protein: CASMGLQGASYTF.

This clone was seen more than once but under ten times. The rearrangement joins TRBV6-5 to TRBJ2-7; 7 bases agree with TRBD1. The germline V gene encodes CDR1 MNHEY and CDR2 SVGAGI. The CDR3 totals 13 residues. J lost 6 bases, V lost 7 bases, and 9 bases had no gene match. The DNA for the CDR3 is TGTGCCAGCAATCCCACAGGGGTTGGCGAGCAGTACTTC. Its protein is CASNPTGVGEQYF.

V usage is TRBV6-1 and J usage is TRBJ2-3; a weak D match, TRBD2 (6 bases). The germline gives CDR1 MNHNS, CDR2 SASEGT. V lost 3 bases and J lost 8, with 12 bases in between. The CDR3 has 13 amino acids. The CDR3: CASSDGGIVTQYF. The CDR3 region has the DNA TGTGCCAGCAGTGATGGGGGGATTGTTACGCAGTATTTT.